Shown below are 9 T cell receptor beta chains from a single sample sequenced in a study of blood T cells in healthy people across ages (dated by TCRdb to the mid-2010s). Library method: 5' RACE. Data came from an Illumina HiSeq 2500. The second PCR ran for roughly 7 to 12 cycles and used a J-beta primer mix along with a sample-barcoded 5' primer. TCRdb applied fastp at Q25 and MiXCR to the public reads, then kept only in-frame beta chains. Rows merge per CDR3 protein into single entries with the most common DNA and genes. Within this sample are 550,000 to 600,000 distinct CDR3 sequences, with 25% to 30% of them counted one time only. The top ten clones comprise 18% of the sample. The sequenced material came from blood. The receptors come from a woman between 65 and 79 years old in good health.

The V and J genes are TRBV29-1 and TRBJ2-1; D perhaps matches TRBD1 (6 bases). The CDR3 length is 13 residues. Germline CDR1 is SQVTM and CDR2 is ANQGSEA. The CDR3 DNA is TGCAGTGTGACCCGGGACACCTACAATGAGCAGTTCTTC. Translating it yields CSVTRDTYNEQFF.

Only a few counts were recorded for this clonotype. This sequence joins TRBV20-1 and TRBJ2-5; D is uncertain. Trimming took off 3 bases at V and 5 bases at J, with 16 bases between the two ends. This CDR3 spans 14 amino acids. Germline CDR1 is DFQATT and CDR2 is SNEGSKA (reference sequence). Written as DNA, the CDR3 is TGCAGTGCTAGCCCGGCTGGTGGTTGGGAGACCCAGTACTTC. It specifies CSASPAGGWETQYF.

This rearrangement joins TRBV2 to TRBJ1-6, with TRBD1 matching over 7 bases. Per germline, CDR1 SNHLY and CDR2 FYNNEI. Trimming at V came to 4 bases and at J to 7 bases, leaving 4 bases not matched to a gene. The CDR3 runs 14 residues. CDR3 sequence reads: CASSGTGENSPLHF. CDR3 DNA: TGTGCCAGCAGTGGGACAGGAGAAAATTCACCCCTCCACTTT.

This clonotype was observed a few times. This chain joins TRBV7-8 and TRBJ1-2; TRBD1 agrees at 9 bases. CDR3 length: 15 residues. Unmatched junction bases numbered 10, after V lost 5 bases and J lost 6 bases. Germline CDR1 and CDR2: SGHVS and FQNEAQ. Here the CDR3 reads CASSQRAQGADGYTF. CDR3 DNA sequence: TGTGCCAGCAGCCAACGCGCACAGGGGGCCGATGGCTACACCTTC.

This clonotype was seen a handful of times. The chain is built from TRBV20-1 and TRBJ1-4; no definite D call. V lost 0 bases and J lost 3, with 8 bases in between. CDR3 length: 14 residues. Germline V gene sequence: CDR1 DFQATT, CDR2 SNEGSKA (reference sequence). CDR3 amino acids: CSARDEVANEKLFF. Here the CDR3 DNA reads TGCAGTGCTAGAGATGAGGTGGCTAATGAAAAACTGTTTTTT.

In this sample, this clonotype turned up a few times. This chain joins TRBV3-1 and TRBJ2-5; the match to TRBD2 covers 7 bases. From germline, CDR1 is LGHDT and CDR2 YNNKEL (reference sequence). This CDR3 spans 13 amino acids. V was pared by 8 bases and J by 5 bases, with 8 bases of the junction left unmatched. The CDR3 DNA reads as TGTGCCAGCCGCACTAGCGTGATTGAGACCCAGTACTTC. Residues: CASRTSVIETQYF.

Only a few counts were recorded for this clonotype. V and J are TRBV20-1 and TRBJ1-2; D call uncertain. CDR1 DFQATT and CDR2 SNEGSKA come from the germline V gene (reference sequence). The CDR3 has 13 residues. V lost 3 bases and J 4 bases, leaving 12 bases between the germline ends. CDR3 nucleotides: TGCAGTGCTAGTCCTAGACGGAGCTATGGCTACACCTTC. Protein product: CSASPRRSYGYTF.

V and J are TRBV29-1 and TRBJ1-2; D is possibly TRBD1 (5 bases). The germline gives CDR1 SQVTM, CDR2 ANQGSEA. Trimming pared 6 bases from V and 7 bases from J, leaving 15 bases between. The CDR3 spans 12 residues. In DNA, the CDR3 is TGCAGCGTCTCCGGGACCGCTTTTGGCTACACCTTC. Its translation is CSVSGTAFGYTF.

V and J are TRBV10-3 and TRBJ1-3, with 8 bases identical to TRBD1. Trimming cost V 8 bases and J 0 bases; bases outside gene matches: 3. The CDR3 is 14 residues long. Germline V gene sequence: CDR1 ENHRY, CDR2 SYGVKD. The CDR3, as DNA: TGTGCCATCGGACAGGGCCGCTCTGGAAACACCATATATTTT. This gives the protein CAIGQGRSGNTIYF.